This T cell receptor (beta chain) derives from a study of T cells in Graves' hyperthyroidism and ophthalmopathy. Across 18 months, stable Graves' hyperthyroidism was marked by no progression to ophthalmopathy. Hyperthyroidism patients were newly diagnosed, had disease duration under 2 months, and were aged 18 to 65 years. PBMCs came from roughly 10 ml fresh peripheral blood. Researchers took RNA transcripts and amplified the TCR beta CDR3 regions from them. The primer set for the first-round RT-PCR of the TCR CDR3 was HTBI. TCRdb reprocessed the multiplex PCR reads with MiXCR, giving one entry per CDR3 protein. The sample holds hundreds of thousands of distinct CDR3 sequences; roughly 32% are singletons and the top ten take around 30%. CDR3 length equals 17 residues. The V gene end was trimmed by 6 bases and the J gene end by 6 bases; junction bases not matched to a gene: 16.

The chain carries TRBV12-3 or TRBV12-4 and TRBJ2-2, with 7 bases aligning to TRBD1. The sequence was collected from a woman aged 40 to 50 with Graves' hyperthyroidism. The specimen sequenced was blood. CDR3 region: CASRTRNRGRFPGELFF. The CDR3 DNA follows: TGTGCCAGCAGGACCAGGAACAGGGGACGATTTCCCGGGGAGCTGTTTTTT.